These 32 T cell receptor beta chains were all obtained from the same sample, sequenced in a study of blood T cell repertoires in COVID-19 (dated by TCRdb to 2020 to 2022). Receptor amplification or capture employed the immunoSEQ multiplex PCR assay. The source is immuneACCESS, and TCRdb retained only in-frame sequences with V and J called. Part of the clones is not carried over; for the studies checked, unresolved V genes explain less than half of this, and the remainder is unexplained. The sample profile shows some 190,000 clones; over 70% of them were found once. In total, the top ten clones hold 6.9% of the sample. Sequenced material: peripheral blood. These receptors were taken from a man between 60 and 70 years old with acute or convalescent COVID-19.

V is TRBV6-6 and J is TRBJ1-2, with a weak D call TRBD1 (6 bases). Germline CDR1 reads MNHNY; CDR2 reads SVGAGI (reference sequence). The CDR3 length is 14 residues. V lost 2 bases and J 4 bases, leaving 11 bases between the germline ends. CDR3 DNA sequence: TGTGCCAGCAGTTACCTTGGACAGCCCTATGGCTACACCTTC. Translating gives CASSYLGQPYGYTF.

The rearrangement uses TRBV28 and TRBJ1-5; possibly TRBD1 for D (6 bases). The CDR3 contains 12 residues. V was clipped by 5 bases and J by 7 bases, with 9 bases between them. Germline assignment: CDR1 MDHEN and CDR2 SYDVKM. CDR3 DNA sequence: TGTGCCAGCAGTCCAGGGGAACAGCCCCAGCATTTT. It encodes CASSPGEQPQHF. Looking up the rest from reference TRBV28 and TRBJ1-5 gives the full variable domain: DVKVTQSSRYLVKRTGEKVFLECVQDMDHENMFWYRQDPGLGLRLIYFSYDVKMKEKGDIPEGYSVSREKKERFSLILESASTNQTSMYLCASSPGEQPQHFGDGTRLSIL.

This CDR3 reads CASSLSPGQGGNEQFF. CDR3 bases: TGCGCCAGCAGCCTGAGTCCGGGACAGGGGGGTAATGAGCAGTTCTTC. The chain joins TRBV4-3 to TRBJ2-1, with 11 bases lining up with TRBD1. Germline V gene sequence: CDR1 LGHNA, CDR2 YSLEER. V was pared by 4 bases and J by 7 bases, with 9 bases of the junction left unmatched. The CDR3 is 16 amino acids.

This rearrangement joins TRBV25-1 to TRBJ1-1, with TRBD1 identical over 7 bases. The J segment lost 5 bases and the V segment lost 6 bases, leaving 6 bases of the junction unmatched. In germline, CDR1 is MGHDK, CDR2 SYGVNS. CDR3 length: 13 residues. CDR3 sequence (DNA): TGTGCCAGCAGGGGATTACAGGGGACTGAAGCTTTCTTT. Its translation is CASRGLQGTEAFF.

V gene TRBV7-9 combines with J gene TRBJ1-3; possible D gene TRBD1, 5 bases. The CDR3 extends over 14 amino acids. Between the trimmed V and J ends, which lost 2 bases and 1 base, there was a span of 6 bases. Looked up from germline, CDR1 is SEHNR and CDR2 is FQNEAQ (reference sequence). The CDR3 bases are TGTGCCAGCAGCTTACGGGGGTCTGGAAACACCATATATTTT. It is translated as CASSLRGSGNTIYF.

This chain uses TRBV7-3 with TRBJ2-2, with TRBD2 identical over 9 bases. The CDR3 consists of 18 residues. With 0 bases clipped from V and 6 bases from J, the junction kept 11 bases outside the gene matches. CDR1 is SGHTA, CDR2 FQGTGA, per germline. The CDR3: CASSLTFGSGGSPGELFF. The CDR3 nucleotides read TGTGCCAGCAGCTTAACCTTCGGAAGCGGGGGGTCCCCCGGGGAGCTGTTTTTT.

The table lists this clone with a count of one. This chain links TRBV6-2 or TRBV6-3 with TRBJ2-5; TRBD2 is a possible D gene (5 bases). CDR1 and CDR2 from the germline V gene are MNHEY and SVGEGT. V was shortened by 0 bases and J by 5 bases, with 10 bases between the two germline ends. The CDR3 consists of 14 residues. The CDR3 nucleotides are TGTGCCAGCAGTTACTCACTAGAACGGGAGACCCAGTACTTC. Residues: CASSYSLERETQYF.

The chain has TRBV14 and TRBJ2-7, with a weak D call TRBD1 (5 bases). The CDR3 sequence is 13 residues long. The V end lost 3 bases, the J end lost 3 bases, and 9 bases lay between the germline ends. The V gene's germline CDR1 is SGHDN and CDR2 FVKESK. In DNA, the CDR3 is TGTGCCAGCAGCCAGGGCCAGGGCTACGAGCAGTACTTC. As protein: CASSQGQGYEQYF. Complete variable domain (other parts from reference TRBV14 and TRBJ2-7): EAGVTQFPSHSVIEKGQTVTLRCDPISGHDNLYWYRRVMGKEIKFLLHFVKESKQDESGMPNNRFLAERTGGTYSTLKVQPAELEDSGVYFCASSQGQGYEQYFGPGTRLTVT.

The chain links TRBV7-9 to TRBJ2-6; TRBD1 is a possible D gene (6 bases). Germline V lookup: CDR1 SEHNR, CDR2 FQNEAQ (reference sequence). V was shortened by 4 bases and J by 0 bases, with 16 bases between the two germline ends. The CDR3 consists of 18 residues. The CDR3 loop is CASSSGQSVFSGANVLTF. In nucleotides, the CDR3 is TGTGCCAGCAGCTCCGGACAGTCCGTCTTCTCTGGGGCCAACGTCCTGACTTTC.

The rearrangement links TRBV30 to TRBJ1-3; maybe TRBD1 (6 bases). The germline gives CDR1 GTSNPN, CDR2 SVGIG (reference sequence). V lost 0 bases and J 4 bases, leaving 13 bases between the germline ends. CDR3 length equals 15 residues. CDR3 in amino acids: CAWSVHQGGGNTIYF. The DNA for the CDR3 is TGTGCCTGGAGTGTACATCAAGGGGGAGGAAACACCATATATTTT.

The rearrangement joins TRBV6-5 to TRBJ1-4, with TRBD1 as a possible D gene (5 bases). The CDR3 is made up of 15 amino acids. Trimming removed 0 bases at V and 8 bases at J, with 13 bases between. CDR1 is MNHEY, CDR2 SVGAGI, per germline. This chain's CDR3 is CASSYSSRRGEKLFF. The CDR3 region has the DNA TGTGCCAGCAGTTACTCTTCCCGCCGGGGGGAAAAACTGTTTTTT.

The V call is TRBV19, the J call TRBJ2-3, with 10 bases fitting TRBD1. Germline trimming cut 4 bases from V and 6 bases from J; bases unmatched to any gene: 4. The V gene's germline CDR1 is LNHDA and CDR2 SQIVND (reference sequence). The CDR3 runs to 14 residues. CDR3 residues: CASSRTGGSDTQYF. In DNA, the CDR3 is TGTGCCAGTAGTAGGACAGGGGGGAGCGATACGCAGTATTTT.

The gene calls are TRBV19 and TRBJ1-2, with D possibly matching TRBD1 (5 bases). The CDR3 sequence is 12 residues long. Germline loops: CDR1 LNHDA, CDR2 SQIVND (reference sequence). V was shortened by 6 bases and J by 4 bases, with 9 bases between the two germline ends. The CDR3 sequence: CASSRVGYGYTF. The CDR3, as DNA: TGTGCCAGTAGCAGGGTTGGCTATGGCTACACCTTC.

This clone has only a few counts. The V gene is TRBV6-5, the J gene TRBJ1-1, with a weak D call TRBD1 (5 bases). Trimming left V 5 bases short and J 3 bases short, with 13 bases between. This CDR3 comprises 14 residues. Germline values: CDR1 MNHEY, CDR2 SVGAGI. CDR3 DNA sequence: TGTGCCAGCAGTCCCACAGGACGGGACACTGAAGCTTTCTTT. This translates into CASSPTGRDTEAFF.

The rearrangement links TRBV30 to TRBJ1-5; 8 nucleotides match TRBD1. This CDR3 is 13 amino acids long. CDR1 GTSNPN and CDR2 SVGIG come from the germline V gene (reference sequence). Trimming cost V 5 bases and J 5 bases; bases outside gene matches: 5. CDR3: CAWGQGIDQPQHF. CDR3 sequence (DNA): TGTGCCTGGGGACAGGGAATCGATCAGCCCCAGCATTTT.

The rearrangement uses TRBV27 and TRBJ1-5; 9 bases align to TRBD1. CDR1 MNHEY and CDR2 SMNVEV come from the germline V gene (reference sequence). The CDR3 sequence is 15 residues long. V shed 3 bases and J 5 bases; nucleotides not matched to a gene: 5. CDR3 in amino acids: CASSFNRDRDQPQHF. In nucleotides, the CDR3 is TGTGCCAGCAGTTTCAACCGGGACAGGGATCAGCCCCAGCATTTT.

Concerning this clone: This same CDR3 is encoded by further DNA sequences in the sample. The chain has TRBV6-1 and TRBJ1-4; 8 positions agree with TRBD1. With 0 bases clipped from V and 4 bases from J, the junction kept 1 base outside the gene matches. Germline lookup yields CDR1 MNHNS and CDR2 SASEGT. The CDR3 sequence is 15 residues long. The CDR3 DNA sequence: TGTGCCAGCAGTGAAGCCGACAGGGGTAATGAAAAACTGTTTTTT. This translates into CASSEADRGNEKLFF.

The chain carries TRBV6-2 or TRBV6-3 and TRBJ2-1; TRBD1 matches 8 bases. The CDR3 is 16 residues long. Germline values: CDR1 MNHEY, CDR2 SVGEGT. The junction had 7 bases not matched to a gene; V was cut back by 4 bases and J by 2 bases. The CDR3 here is CASSSPQGAPYNEQFF. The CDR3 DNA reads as TGTGCCAGCAGTTCCCCTCAGGGGGCGCCCTACAATGAGCAGTTCTTC.

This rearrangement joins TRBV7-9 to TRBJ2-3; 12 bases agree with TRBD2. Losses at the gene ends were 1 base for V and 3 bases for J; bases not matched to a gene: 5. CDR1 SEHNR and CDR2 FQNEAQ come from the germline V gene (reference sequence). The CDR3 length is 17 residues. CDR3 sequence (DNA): TGTGCCAGCAGCTTAGGGCTAGCGGGAGGGCCAACAGATACGCAGTATTTT. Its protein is CASSLGLAGGPTDTQYF.

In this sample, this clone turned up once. The DNA for the CDR3 is TGTGCCAGCAGCCGATTACAGGAGTTCGCCTACAATGAGCAGTTCTTC. The encoded protein is CASSRLQEFAYNEQFF. The J gene is TRBJ2-1, the V gene TRBV7-9; D perhaps matches TRBD1 (5 bases). Trimming removed 5 bases at V and 2 bases at J, with 16 bases between. The CDR3 spans 16 residues. The germline V gene has CDR1 SEHNR and CDR2 FQNEAQ (reference sequence). Full variable domain (outside the CDR3, taken from reference TRBV7-9 and TRBJ2-1): DTGVSQNPRHKITKRGQNVTFRCDPISEHNRLYWYRQTLGQGPEFLTYFQNEAQLEKSRLLSDRFSAERPKGSFSTLEIQRTEQGDSAMYLCASSRLQEFAYNEQFFGPGTRLTVL.

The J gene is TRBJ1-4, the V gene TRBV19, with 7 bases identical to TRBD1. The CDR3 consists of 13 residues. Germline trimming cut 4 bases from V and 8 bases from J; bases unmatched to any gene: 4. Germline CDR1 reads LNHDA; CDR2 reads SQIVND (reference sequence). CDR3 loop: CASSKGAGEKLFF. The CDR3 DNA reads TGTGCCAGTAGTAAGGGGGCTGGCGAAAAACTGTTTTTT.

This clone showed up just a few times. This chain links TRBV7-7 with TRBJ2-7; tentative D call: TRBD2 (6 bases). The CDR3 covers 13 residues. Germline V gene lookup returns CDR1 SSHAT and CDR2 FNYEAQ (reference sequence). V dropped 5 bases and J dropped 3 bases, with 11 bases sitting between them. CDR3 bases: TGTGCCAGCAGCGGGACTCCATTCTACGAGCAGTACTTC. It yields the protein CASSGTPFYEQYF.

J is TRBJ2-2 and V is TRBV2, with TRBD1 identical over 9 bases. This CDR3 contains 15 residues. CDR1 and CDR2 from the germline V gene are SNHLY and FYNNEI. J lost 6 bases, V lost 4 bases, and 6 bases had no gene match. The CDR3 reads CASSAGTGKAGELFF. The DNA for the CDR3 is TGTGCCAGCAGTGCCGGGACAGGGAAGGCCGGGGAGCTGTTTTTT.

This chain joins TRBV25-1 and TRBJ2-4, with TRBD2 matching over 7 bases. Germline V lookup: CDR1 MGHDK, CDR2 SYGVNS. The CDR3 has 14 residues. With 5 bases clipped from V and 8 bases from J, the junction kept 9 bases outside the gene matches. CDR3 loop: CASSRTGGGDIQYF. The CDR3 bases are TGTGCCAGCAGTAGGACGGGAGGCGGGGACATTCAGTACTTC.

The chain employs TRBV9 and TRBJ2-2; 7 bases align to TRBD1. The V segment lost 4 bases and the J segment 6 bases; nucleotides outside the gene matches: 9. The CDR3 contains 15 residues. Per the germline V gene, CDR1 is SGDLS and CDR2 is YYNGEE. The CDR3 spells CASSPTGERAGELFF. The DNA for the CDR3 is TGTGCCAGCAGCCCAACAGGGGAAAGGGCCGGGGAGCTGTTTTTT.

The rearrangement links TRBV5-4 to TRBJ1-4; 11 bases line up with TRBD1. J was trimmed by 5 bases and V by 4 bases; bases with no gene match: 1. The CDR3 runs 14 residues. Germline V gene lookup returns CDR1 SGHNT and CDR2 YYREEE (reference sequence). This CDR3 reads CASSRDRGNEKLFF. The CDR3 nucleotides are TGTGCCAGCAGCCGGGACAGGGGGAATGAAAAACTGTTTTTT.

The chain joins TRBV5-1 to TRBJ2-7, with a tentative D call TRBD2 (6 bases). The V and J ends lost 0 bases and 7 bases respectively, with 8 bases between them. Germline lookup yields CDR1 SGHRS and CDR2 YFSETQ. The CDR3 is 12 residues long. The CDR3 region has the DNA TGCGCCAGCAGCTTGGGCCGGGGGGAGCAGTACTTC. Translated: CASSLGRGEQYF. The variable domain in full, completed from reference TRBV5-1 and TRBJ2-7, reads KAGVTQTPRYLIKTRGQQVTLSCSPISGHRSVSWYQQTPGQGLQFLFEYFSETQRNKGNFPGRFSGRQFSNSRSEMNVSTLELGDSALYLCASSLGRGEQYFGPGTRLTVT.

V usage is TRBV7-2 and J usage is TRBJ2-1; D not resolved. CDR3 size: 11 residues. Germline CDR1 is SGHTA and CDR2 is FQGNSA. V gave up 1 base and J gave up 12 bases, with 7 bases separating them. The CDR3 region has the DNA TGTGCCAGCAGCTTAGGGGCTGGGCAGTTCTTC. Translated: CASSLGAGQFF.

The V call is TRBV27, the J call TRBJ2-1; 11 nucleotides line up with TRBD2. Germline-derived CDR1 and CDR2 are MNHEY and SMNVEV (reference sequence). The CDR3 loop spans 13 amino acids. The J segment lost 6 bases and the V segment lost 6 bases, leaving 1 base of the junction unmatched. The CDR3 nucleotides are TGTGCCAGCAGGGGACTAGCGGTCAATGAGCAGTTCTTC. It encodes CASRGLAVNEQFF.

The CDR3 protein is CACTSDSAYEQYF. CDR3 DNA sequence: TGTGCCTGCACGAGTGACAGTGCCTACGAGCAGTACTTC. This chain joins TRBV2 and TRBJ2-7; tentative D call: TRBD1 (5 bases). The CDR3 contains 13 residues. Trimming pared 11 bases from V and 2 bases from J, leaving 16 bases between. Germline CDR1 is SNHLY and CDR2 is FYNNEI. Together with reference TRBV2 and TRBJ2-7, the CDR3 gives the full variable domain: EPEVTQTPSHQVTQMGQEVILRCVPISNHLYFYWYRQILGQKVEFLVSFYNNEISEKSEIFDDQFSVERPDGSNFTLKIRSTKLEDSAMYFCACTSDSAYEQYFGPGTRLTVT.

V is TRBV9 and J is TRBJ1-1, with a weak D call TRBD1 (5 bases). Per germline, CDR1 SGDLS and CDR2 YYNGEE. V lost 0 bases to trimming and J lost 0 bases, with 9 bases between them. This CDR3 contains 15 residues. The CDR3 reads CASSVGWGVNTEAFF. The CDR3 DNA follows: TGTGCCAGCAGCGTAGGCTGGGGGGTGAACACTGAAGCTTTCTTT.

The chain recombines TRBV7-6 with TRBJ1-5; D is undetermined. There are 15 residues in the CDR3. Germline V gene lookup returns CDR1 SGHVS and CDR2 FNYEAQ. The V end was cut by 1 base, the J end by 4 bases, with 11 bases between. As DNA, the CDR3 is TGTGCCAGCAGCTTAGTTGCGGGCGGTAATCAGCCCCAGCATTTT. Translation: CASSLVAGGNQPQHF.